This entry describes one T cell receptor (beta chain). The antigen remains undetermined. The sample belongs to a study of T cell responses to AZD1222 COVID-19 vaccine. General study results and limits: Unmutated variant regions reportedly attract nearly half of all spike-specific TCRs. Elevations in Spike-specific TCR breadth and depth followed administration of two AZD1222 doses. Without day 14 samples, only post-peak T cell repertoires were studied.

Method: immunoSEQ multiplex PCR; TCRdb's copy keeps in-frame clones and lacks some. The data show roughly 160,000 clones, approximately 92% seen once. CDR3 size: 15 residues. CDR1 LGHNA and CDR2 YSLEER come from the germline V gene. Trimming cost V 4 bases and J 10 bases; bases outside gene matches: 7. The chain links TRBV4-3 to TRBJ1-6; TRBD1 matches at 10 bases. Sequenced material: peripheral blood, taken on day 0 of AZD1222 vaccination. The source of this sequence is an adult in good health. CDR3 sequence reads: CASSLTGTGDSPLHF. The DNA of the CDR3 is TGCGCCAGCAGCCTTACCGGGACAGGGGACTCACCCCTCCACTTT.